This entry lists 24 T cell receptor beta chains sequenced from one sample in a study of regulatory T cells in long-lasting Graves disease. Time point meaning: newly diagnosed GD, antithyroid drugs for less than 3 months. PBMCs were the source of the RNA used for TCR sequencing. Building of the TCR beta libraries involved iRepertoire HTBI primers and Arm-PCR of CDR3 regions. Each CDR3 protein is one row after TCRdb ran MiXCR on the multiplex PCR reads. In the table there are 410,000 or so distinct CDR3 sequences, just under 15% of which are singletons. These data also formed part of another study, on T cells in Graves' hyperthyroidism and ophthalmopathy.

The source was peripheral blood mononuclear cells (PBMCs), collected at new diagnosis, from a patient treated with antithyroid drugs. All receptors come from a woman between 25 and 40 years old with Graves disease.

This clonotype occurred a few times. The rearrangement joins TRBV7-2 to TRBJ1-1; possible D gene TRBD1, 5 bases. Per germline, CDR1 SGHTA and CDR2 FQGNSA. V was trimmed by 3 bases and J by 1 base, leaving 12 bases between them. The CDR3 has 15 residues. CDR3 DNA sequence: TGTGCCAGCAGCTTTGGGTCTGACAGGAACACTGAAGCTTTCTTT. It is translated as CASSFGSDRNTEAFF.

J is TRBJ2-7 and V is TRBV29-1; a possible D gene is TRBD1 (5 bases). The CDR3 is made up of 11 amino acids. V was clipped by 4 bases and J by 3 bases, with 7 bases between them. The germline V gene has CDR1 SQVTM and CDR2 ANQGSEA. CDR3 residues: CSVGRGYEQYF. CDR3 DNA: TGCAGCGTTGGTAGGGGCTACGAGCAGTACTTC.

This clonotype has a handful of counts. V is TRBV7-9 and J is TRBJ1-2; TRBD1 might be the D (6 bases). The CDR3 length is 13 residues. The germline V and J ends were trimmed by 1 base and 6 bases, with 9 bases remaining between them. Germline V lookup: CDR1 SEHNR, CDR2 FQNEAQ (reference sequence). The CDR3 region has the DNA TGTGCCAGCAGCTTAGTCTACAGGGATGGCTACACCTTC. This codes for CASSLVYRDGYTF.

This clonotype came up a few times. V usage is TRBV6-1 and J usage is TRBJ1-4; D is perhaps TRBD1 (5 bases). The CDR3 is 16 residues long. Germline V gene data show CDR1 as MNHNS and CDR2 as SASEGT. Trimming took off 6 bases at V and 6 bases at J, with 20 bases between the two ends. The CDR3 is CASSGGSGRLDEKLFF. As DNA, the CDR3 is TGTGCCAGCAGCGGGGGTTCAGGCAGACTGGATGAAAAACTGTTTTTT.

This clonotype has at least ten counts. The chain links TRBV7-9 to TRBJ2-7; D not resolved. The CDR3 length is 13 residues. Germline CDR1 SEHNR, CDR2 FQNEAQ (reference sequence). Deletions cut 3 bases from V and 6 bases from J, with 12 bases between. The CDR3, as DNA: TGTGCCAGCAGCTTCTTAGGGTTCGGCGAGCAGTACTTC. It specifies CASSFLGFGEQYF.

In regard to this clonotype: This clone may be a read error of a much larger clone one base away. CDR3 region: CACKAGGGNTIYF. The CDR3 DNA sequence: TGTGCCTGCAAGGCAGGCGGAGGAAACACCATATATTTT. The chain combines TRBV30 with TRBJ1-3, with D unclear. V lost 6 bases and J lost 4, with 13 bases in between. Germline lookup yields CDR1 GTSNPN and CDR2 SVGIG (reference sequence). The CDR3 runs 13 residues. The entire variable domain, with the rest obtained from reference TRBV30 and TRBJ1-3, is as follows: SQTIHQWPATLVQPVGSPLSLECTVEGTSNPNLYWYRQAAGRGLQLLFYSVGIGQISSEVPQNLSASRPQDRQFILSSKKLLLSDSGFYLCACKAGGGNTIYFGEGSWLTVV.

The chain employs TRBV19 and TRBJ1-1; D ambiguous. From germline, CDR1 is LNHDA and CDR2 SQIVND (reference sequence). The CDR3 totals 12 residues. V dropped 8 bases and J dropped 4 bases, with 11 bases sitting between them. The CDR3 here is CASGIMSTEAFF. In DNA form, the CDR3 reads TGTGCCAGTGGGATTATGAGCACTGAAGCTTTCTTT.

This clonotype has at least ten counts. The rearrangement uses TRBV6-2 or TRBV6-3 and TRBJ2-1; TRBD1 might be the D (5 bases). Germline assignment: CDR1 MNHEY and CDR2 SVGEGT. V was trimmed by 1 base and J by 13 bases, leaving 11 bases between them. The CDR3 consists of 12 residues. In DNA, the CDR3 is TGTGCCAGCAGTTACTTTCAGGGTATACAGTTCTTC. As protein: CASSYFQGIQFF.

This chain links TRBV30 with TRBJ2-3; no definite D call. V was shortened by 3 bases and J by 4 bases, with 8 bases between the two germline ends. From germline, CDR1 is GTSNPN and CDR2 SVGIG (reference sequence). This CDR3 has 12 amino acids. CDR3 sequence (DNA): TGTGCCTGGAGATATTTAGCAGATACGCAGTATTTT. This sequence encodes CAWRYLADTQYF.

This chain links TRBV29-1 with TRBJ2-3, with 10 bases matching TRBD2. Losses at the gene ends were 1 base for V and 1 base for J; bases not matched to a gene: 8. Germline lookup yields CDR1 SQVTM and CDR2 ANQGSEA. The CDR3 has 17 residues. CDR3 DNA: TGCAGCGTTGAAGGTGGGGAGCGGGAGGGGGGCACAGATACGCAGTATTTT. Translated: CSVEGGEREGGTDTQYF.

This clonotype was detected many times. The J gene is TRBJ2-2, the V gene TRBV6-1; D perhaps matches TRBD2 (6 bases). The CDR3 is 14 residues long. V lost 8 bases to trimming and J lost 1 base, with 11 bases between them. Germline V gene data show CDR1 as MNHNS and CDR2 as SASEGT. In nucleotides, the CDR3 is TGTGCCAGCCTACGGGACTTGAACACCGGGGAGCTGTTTTTT. Its translation is CASLRDLNTGELFF.

The chain uses TRBV13 and TRBJ1-1, with a weak D call TRBD1 (5 bases). The CDR3 is 14 residues long. The germline V and J ends were trimmed by 2 bases and 4 bases, with 11 bases remaining between them. In germline, CDR1 is PRHDT, CDR2 FYEKMQ (reference sequence). The CDR3 nucleotides are TGTGCCAGCAGCTTACGGGGGATCCTCACTGAAGCTTTCTTT. Translated: CASSLRGILTEAFF.

On this clonotype: The likely explanation is a read error, given a far larger clone one base away. The CDR3 DNA sequence: TGTGCCAGCAGTGAGGCCGAGCAGGTCAGGCTCCTTGATGCCTACACCTTC. It codes for CASSEAEQVRLLDAYTF. This chain links TRBV6-2 or TRBV6-3 with TRBJ1-2; D is unclear. Trimming removed 5 bases from V and 10 bases from J, with 29 bases in between. The germline gives CDR1 MNHEY, CDR2 SVGEGT. The CDR3 consists of 17 residues.

This clonotype was detected a few times. V is TRBV20-1 and J is TRBJ2-1; TRBD2 matches 10 bases. CDR1 is DFQATT, CDR2 SNEGSKA, per germline (reference sequence). CDR3 length: 14 amino acids. Germline trimming cut 3 bases from V and 8 bases from J; bases unmatched to any gene: 7. The CDR3 loop is CSASFSGRYDEQFF. CDR3 nucleotide sequence: TGCAGTGCTAGTTTTAGCGGGAGGTATGATGAGCAGTTCTTC.

The chain joins TRBV10-2 to TRBJ2-7, with a tentative D call TRBD1 (7 bases). Germline loops: CDR1 WSHSY, CDR2 SAAADI. V lost 6 bases and J lost 6, with 21 bases in between. The CDR3 is 15 amino acids. The CDR3 DNA is TGCGCCAGCAGGACTAAGAACGGGACAGCGGGCGAGCAGTACTTC. As protein: CASRTKNGTAGEQYF.

In its sample, this clonotype was seen many times. This chain uses TRBV6-2 or TRBV6-3 with TRBJ2-7; 8 bases fit TRBD2. CDR1 is MNHEY and CDR2 is SVGEGT in the germline V gene. With 8 bases clipped from V and 7 bases from J, the junction kept 4 bases outside the gene matches. The length of the CDR3 is 11 residues. CDR3 in DNA: TGTGCCAGCTTCCGGGGGGGGGAGCAGTACTTC. Amino acid sequence: CASFRGGEQYF.

The rearrangement links TRBV20-1 to TRBJ1-4; D not certain. This CDR3 contains 15 residues. The V gene lost 0 bases and the J gene lost 3 bases, with 11 bases spanning the gap. Germline V CDR1 and CDR2: DFQATT, SNEGSKA (reference sequence). The DNA for the CDR3 is TGCAGTGCTAGAGATCTTGGAGGATCTAATGAAAAACTGTTTTTT. Amino acids: CSARDLGGSNEKLFF.

This clonotype was seen at least ten times. The gene calls are TRBV12-5 and TRBJ2-3, with unresolved D. V lost 7 bases, J lost 1 base, and 12 bases lay in between. CDR1 and CDR2 (germline): LGHNT, FRNRAP. There are 14 residues in the CDR3. CDR3 amino acids: CASALSLGTDTQYF. Written as DNA, the CDR3 is TGTGCTAGTGCCTTATCTCTGGGCACAGATACGCAGTATTTT.

In its sample, this clonotype was seen many times. The chain uses TRBV9 and TRBJ2-2; 7 bases agree with TRBD1. The CDR3 runs 15 residues. V trimming: 3 bases; J trimming: 1 base; junction bases outside the gene matches: 3. The germline V gene encodes CDR1 SGDLS and CDR2 YYNGEE. The CDR3 nucleotides read TGTGCCAGCAGCGAGGGACAGAGGAACACCGGGGAGCTGTTTTTT. This gives the protein CASSEGQRNTGELFF.

The V gene is TRBV6-1, the J gene TRBJ2-7; a possible D gene is TRBD2 (5 bases). Per the germline V gene, CDR1 is MNHNS and CDR2 is SASEGT. Deletions cut 5 bases from V and 2 bases from J, with 16 bases between. This CDR3 contains 15 residues. The CDR3 region has the DNA TGTGCCAGCAGTCCTAACCTTCCCGGGGCCTACGAGCAGTACTTC. Its protein product is CASSPNLPGAYEQYF.

In this sample, this clonotype turned up many times. The V and J genes are TRBV7-9 and TRBJ2-5, with D perhaps matching TRBD1 or TRBD2 (6 bases each). With 4 bases removed from V and 5 bases from J, the gap between germline ends came to 11 bases. The germline CDR1 and CDR2 sequences are SEHNR and FQNEAQ (reference sequence). The CDR3 is 13 amino acids. CDR3 bases: TGTGCCAGCAGCTCCCTGGGGGGCGAGACCCAGTACTTC. Residues: CASSSLGGETQYF.

This clonotype has ten or more counts. The rearrangement links TRBV6-5 to TRBJ2-1; 10 positions match TRBD1. The J segment lost 3 bases and the V segment lost 1 base, leaving 3 bases of the junction unmatched. Germline CDR1 and CDR2: MNHEY and SVGAGI. The CDR3 has 16 amino acids. The CDR3 loop is CASSYYGTGDYNEQFF. The CDR3 DNA follows: TGTGCCAGCAGTTACTACGGGACAGGGGACTACAATGAGCAGTTCTTC.

The V call is TRBV20-1, the J call TRBJ2-3; D may be TRBD2 (5 bases). CDR1 is DFQATT and CDR2 is SNEGSKA in the germline V gene (reference sequence). Deletions cut 6 bases from V and 9 bases from J, with 13 bases between. This CDR3 has 11 residues. The CDR3 reads CSAPTSITQYF. CDR3 nucleotides: TGCAGTGCCCCTACTAGTATAACGCAGTATTTT.

The V and J genes are TRBV20-1 and TRBJ2-7, with TRBD1 matching over 10 bases. The ends lost 5 bases at V and 3 bases at J; junction bases unmatched: 4. The CDR3 is 13 amino acids. Germline assignment: CDR1 DFQATT and CDR2 SNEGSKA (reference sequence). The CDR3 nucleotides are TGCAGTGCTTCCGGGACAGGGGTCTACGAGCAGTACTTC. This sequence encodes CSASGTGVYEQYF.